The rows below give T cell receptor beta chains drawn from one sample of a study of shared clonotypes between healthy human individuals. Repertoires were generated with immunoSEQ multiplex PCR, while TCRdb's copy carries only in-frame clones and drops some. The sample holds 450,000 to 650,000 clones; roughly four fifths are singletons and the top ten take about 12%. The sequenced sample consisted of PBMCs. These receptors all come from a woman in her forties in good health. Some clones in this sample may be carry-over from other donors' samples. Each CDR3 is given with its conserved first and last residue. Fields, in order: D gene, J gene, V gene, clone size, CDR3 protein, CDR3 DNA. D genes are given only for firm matches. Where a row states a size, it is once, few, many or the class of an expanded clone; other rows omit it.

D gene: TRBD1
J gene: TRBJ2-1
V gene: TRBV29-1
clone size: .
CDR3 protein: CSVGAGQGAVGQFF
CDR3 DNA: TGCAGCGTGGGTGCGGGACAGGGGGCGGTGGGGCAGTTCTTC

D gene: .
J gene: TRBJ2-7
V gene: TRBV27
clone size: .
CDR3 protein: CASRSSYEQYF
CDR3 DNA: TGTGCCAGCAGGAGCTCCTACGAGCAGTACTTC

D gene: .
J gene: TRBJ2-3
V gene: TRBV15
clone size: .
CDR3 protein: CATSSLLANTDTQYF
CDR3 DNA: TGTGCCACCAGCAGTCTTCTAGCGAACACAGATACGCAGTATTTT

D gene: .
J gene: TRBJ2-7
V gene: TRBV5-1
clone size: .
CDR3 protein: CASSWTGSSYEQYF
CDR3 DNA: TGCGCCAGCAGCTGGACGGGGTCCTCCTACGAGCAGTACTTC

D gene: .
J gene: TRBJ2-1
V gene: TRBV7-3
clone size: .
CDR3 protein: CASSLVGGEQFF
CDR3 DNA: TGTGCCAGCAGCTTAGTGGGAGGTGAGCAGTTCTTC

D gene: .
J gene: TRBJ2-2
V gene: TRBV6-5
clone size: .
CDR3 protein: CASSPSPGTGELFF
CDR3 DNA: TGTGCCAGCAGCCCCTCTCCGGGGACCGGGGAGCTGTTTTTT

D gene: .
J gene: TRBJ1-1
V gene: TRBV11-1
clone size: once
CDR3 protein: CASSLGSGVNTEAFF
CDR3 DNA: TGTGCCAGCAGCTTAGGTTCCGGGGTGAACACTGAAGCTTTCTTT

D gene: .
J gene: TRBJ2-7
V gene: TRBV7-9
clone size: .
CDR3 protein: CASSLSYEQHF
CDR3 DNA: TGTGCCAGCAGCTTAAGCTACGAGCAGCACTTC

D gene: TRBD2
J gene: TRBJ2-3
V gene: TRBV5-1
clone size: many
CDR3 protein: CASNSGRLTDTQYF
CDR3 DNA: TGCGCCAGCAACAGCGGGAGGCTCACAGATACGCAGTATTTT

D gene: TRBD2
J gene: TRBJ2-1
V gene: TRBV5-1
clone size: .
CDR3 protein: CASSTSGSYNEQFF
CDR3 DNA: TGCGCCAGCAGCACTAGCGGCTCCTACAATGAGCAGTTCTTC

D gene: TRBD2
J gene: TRBJ2-3
V gene: TRBV5-1
clone size: .
CDR3 protein: CASSLAGTSGSTDTQYF
CDR3 DNA: TGCGCCAGCAGCTTGGCCGGGACTAGCGGAAGTACAGATACGCAGTATTTT

D gene: .
J gene: TRBJ1-5
V gene: TRBV18
clone size: .
CDR3 protein: CASSPGGSYSNQPQHF
CDR3 DNA: TGTGCCAGCTCACCGGGAGGGTCTTATAGCAATCAGCCCCAGCATTTT

D gene: TRBD1
J gene: TRBJ1-1
V gene: TRBV27
clone size: .
CDR3 protein: CASSLSEPGQANTEAFF
CDR3 DNA: TGTGCCAGCAGTTTATCCGAACCGGGACAGGCGAACACTGAAGCTTTCTTT

D gene: .
J gene: TRBJ2-7
V gene: TRBV4-1
clone size: .
CDR3 protein: CASSQVMGEQYF
CDR3 DNA: TGCGCCAGCAGCCAAGTAATGGGAGAGCAGTACTTC

D gene: TRBD1
J gene: TRBJ2-1
V gene: TRBV7-3
clone size: .
CDR3 protein: CASSLEGTGGYNEQFF
CDR3 DNA: TGTGCCAGCAGCTTAGAGGGGACAGGGGGCTACAATGAGCAGTTCTTC

D gene: TRBD1
J gene: TRBJ1-5
V gene: TRBV5-4
clone size: once
CDR3 protein: CASSPGQGNNQPQHF
CDR3 DNA: TGTGCCAGCAGCCCGGGACAGGGGAACAATCAGCCCCAGCATTTT

D gene: .
J gene: TRBJ1-3
V gene: TRBV6-6
clone size: .
CDR3 protein: CASSAPASSGNTIYF
CDR3 DNA: TGTGCCAGCAGTGCGCCGGCCTCCTCTGGAAACACCATATATTTT

D gene: .
J gene: TRBJ2-5
V gene: TRBV7-4
clone size: .
CDR3 protein: CASSLAIETQYF
CDR3 DNA: TGTGCCAGCAGCTTAGCGATCGAGACCCAGTACTTC

D gene: TRBD1
J gene: TRBJ2-3
V gene: TRBV7-9
clone size: once
CDR3 protein: CATLQGVADTQYF
CDR3 DNA: TGTGCCACCTTACAGGGGGTCGCAGATACGCAGTATTTT

D gene: .
J gene: TRBJ1-4
V gene: TRBV7-2
clone size: few
CDR3 protein: CASSLSGREKLFF
CDR3 DNA: TGTGCCAGCAGCTTATCAGGGCGAGAAAAACTGTTTTTT

D gene: .
J gene: TRBJ2-1
V gene: TRBV7-7
clone size: .
CDR3 protein: CASSLGPGSSYNEQFF
CDR3 DNA: TGTGCTAGCAGCTTAGGGCCGGGTAGCTCCTACAATGAGCAGTTCTTC

D gene: TRBD2
J gene: TRBJ2-5
V gene: TRBV18
clone size: .
CDR3 protein: CASSPGLAGGPSGETQYF
CDR3 DNA: TGTGCCAGCTCACCAGGACTAGCGGGAGGGCCCTCGGGAGAGACCCAGTACTTC

D gene: TRBD1
J gene: TRBJ1-2
V gene: TRBV7-2
clone size: .
CDR3 protein: CASSLSPGGNYGYTF
CDR3 DNA: TGTGCCAGCAGCTTAAGTCCAGGGGGTAACTATGGCTACACCTTC

D gene: .
J gene: TRBJ2-3
V gene: TRBV9
clone size: .
CDR3 protein: CASSVVPAPSSTDTQYF
CDR3 DNA: TGTGCCAGCAGCGTAGTGCCTGCGCCTTCTAGCACAGATACGCAGTATTTT

D gene: .
J gene: TRBJ1-2
V gene: TRBV5-6
clone size: many
CDR3 protein: CASSLPQDYGYTF
CDR3 DNA: TGTGCCAGCAGCTTACCGCAGGACTATGGCTACACCTTC

D gene: .
J gene: TRBJ1-1
V gene: TRBV30
clone size: few
CDR3 protein: CAWRAGWGAFF
CDR3 DNA: TGTGCCTGGAGGGCGGGGTGGGGAGCTTTCTTT

D gene: .
J gene: TRBJ2-1
V gene: TRBV20-1
clone size: .
CDR3 protein: CSAGLGDEQFF
CDR3 DNA: TGCAGTGCAGGCTTGGGCGATGAGCAGTTCTTC

D gene: TRBD2
J gene: TRBJ2-7
V gene: TRBV11-2
clone size: .
CDR3 protein: CASSLDPTSEEQYF
CDR3 DNA: TGTGCCAGCAGCTTAGATCCCACTAGCGAAGAGCAGTACTTC

D gene: .
J gene: TRBJ1-5
V gene: TRBV19
clone size: .
CDR3 protein: CASSIRENSNQPQHF
CDR3 DNA: TGTGCCAGTAGTATAAGGGAGAATAGCAATCAGCCCCAGCATTTT

D gene: TRBD2
J gene: TRBJ2-1
V gene: TRBV6-5
clone size: few
CDR3 protein: CASSYSRAGDRNEQFF
CDR3 DNA: TGTGCCAGCAGTTACTCAAGGGCGGGGGACCGCAATGAGCAGTTCTTC

D gene: TRBD2
J gene: TRBJ2-3
V gene: TRBV19
clone size: .
CDR3 protein: CASSIAGADTQYF
CDR3 DNA: TGTGCCAGTAGTATTGCGGGGGCAGATACGCAGTATTTT

D gene: .
J gene: TRBJ1-1
V gene: TRBV30
clone size: many
CDR3 protein: CAWSEIAETEAFF
CDR3 DNA: TGTGCCTGGAGTGAGATAGCGGAGACTGAAGCTTTCTTT

D gene: TRBD1
J gene: TRBJ1-5
V gene: TRBV27
clone size: .
CDR3 protein: CASSPTYVTGVGNQPQHF
CDR3 DNA: TGTGCCAGCAGTCCCACTTACGTGACAGGGGTTGGCAATCAGCCCCAGCATTTT

D gene: .
J gene: TRBJ2-4
V gene: TRBV10-3
clone size: .
CDR3 protein: CAISEGEENIQYF
CDR3 DNA: TGTGCCATCAGTGAAGGGGAGGAAAACATTCAGTACTTC

D gene: TRBD2
J gene: TRBJ2-7
V gene: TRBV5-1
clone size: .
CDR3 protein: CASSLAVGLAGYEQYF
CDR3 DNA: TGCGCCAGCAGCTTGGCTGTGGGGCTAGCGGGCTACGAGCAGTACTTC

D gene: .
J gene: TRBJ2-6
V gene: TRBV7-9
clone size: .
CDR3 protein: CASSFKPQLPSGANVLTF
CDR3 DNA: TGTGCCAGCAGCTTCAAACCACAACTGCCCTCTGGGGCCAACGTCCTGACTTTC

D gene: TRBD1
J gene: TRBJ1-5
V gene: TRBV2
clone size: few
CDR3 protein: CASSEREGTGIRPQHF
CDR3 DNA: TGTGCCAGCAGTGAAAGAGAAGGGACAGGGATCAGGCCCCAGCATTTT

D gene: .
J gene: TRBJ2-3
V gene: TRBV19
clone size: .
CDR3 protein: CASSIEGRGLAGDTQYF
CDR3 DNA: TGTGCCAGTAGTATAGAGGGCAGGGGGCTAGCGGGAGATACGCAGTATTTT

D gene: TRBD2
J gene: TRBJ2-1
V gene: TRBV7-2
clone size: .
CDR3 protein: CASSLAIPGLAGTPGSEQFF
CDR3 DNA: TGTGCCAGCAGCTTAGCCATCCCCGGACTAGCGGGAACCCCAGGGAGTGAGCAGTTCTTC

D gene: .
J gene: TRBJ2-3
V gene: TRBV13
clone size: .
CDR3 protein: CASSRPGSDTQYF
CDR3 DNA: TGTGCCAGCAGCCGTCCCGGGTCAGATACGCAGTATTTT

D gene: .
J gene: TRBJ2-7
V gene: TRBV19
clone size: once
CDR3 protein: CASSIDVARTYEQYF
CDR3 DNA: TGTGCCAGTAGTATTGACGTGGCTAGAACCTACGAGCAGTACTTC

D gene: .
J gene: TRBJ1-5
V gene: TRBV7-2
clone size: once
CDR3 protein: CASSLVGAGQPQHF
CDR3 DNA: TGTGCCAGCAGCTTAGTGGGGGCGGGTCAGCCCCAGCATTTT

D gene: TRBD2
J gene: TRBJ2-1
V gene: TRBV7-3
clone size: .
CDR3 protein: CASSLLPPGLAVNEQFF
CDR3 DNA: TGTGCCAGCAGCTTACTACCGCCGGGACTAGCGGTCAATGAGCAGTTCTTC

D gene: .
J gene: TRBJ2-5
V gene: TRBV7-9
clone size: .
CDR3 protein: CASSTNSGGETQYF
CDR3 DNA: TGTGCCAGCAGCACAAATTCGGGTGGCGAGACCCAGTACTTC

D gene: .
J gene: TRBJ2-1
V gene: TRBV15
clone size: .
CDR3 protein: CATSRLGLTTEQFF
CDR3 DNA: TGTGCCACCAGCAGACTCGGACTCACTACAGAGCAGTTCTTC

D gene: TRBD1
J gene: TRBJ2-1
V gene: TRBV11-2
clone size: .
CDR3 protein: CASSLGGTGGMDEQFF
CDR3 DNA: TGTGCCAGCAGCTTAGGAGGGACAGGGGGCATGGATGAGCAGTTCTTC

D gene: TRBD2
J gene: TRBJ2-2
V gene: TRBV11-2
clone size: .
CDR3 protein: CASSLEPGLAGELFF
CDR3 DNA: TGTGCCAGCAGCTTAGAGCCGGGACTAGCCGGGGAGCTGTTTTTT

D gene: .
J gene: TRBJ2-1
V gene: TRBV7-9
clone size: .
CDR3 protein: CASSLRGGGQGNWNEQFF
CDR3 DNA: TGTGCCAGCAGCTTAAGGGGGGGAGGACAGGGTAATTGGAATGAGCAGTTCTTC

D gene: .
J gene: TRBJ2-7
V gene: TRBV15
clone size: .
CDR3 protein: CATSRQRGVRKYEQYF
CDR3 DNA: TGTGCCACCAGCAGACAACGTGGAGTTCGAAAGTACGAGCAGTACTTC

D gene: TRBD2
J gene: TRBJ2-5
V gene: TRBV5-1
clone size: .
CDR3 protein: CASSTGLAGRETQYF
CDR3 DNA: TGCGCCAGCAGCACAGGACTAGCGGGACGAGAGACCCAGTACTTC

D gene: .
J gene: TRBJ1-2
V gene: TRBV28
clone size: once
CDR3 protein: CASSPLQGRGDYGYTF
CDR3 DNA: TGTGCCAGCAGTCCCCTACAGGGACGGGGGGATTATGGCTACACCTTC

D gene: .
J gene: TRBJ1-5
V gene: TRBV28
clone size: .
CDR3 protein: CASTLTNLRGANQPQHF
CDR3 DNA: TGTGCCAGCACCTTAACCAACCTACGGGGGGCAAATCAGCCCCAGCATTTT

D gene: TRBD1
J gene: TRBJ2-7
V gene: TRBV5-8
clone size: few
CDR3 protein: CASSLGAGGYEQYF
CDR3 DNA: TGTGCCAGCAGCTTGGGAGCAGGGGGATACGAGCAGTACTTC

D gene: .
J gene: TRBJ2-3
V gene: TRBV7-9
clone size: once
CDR3 protein: CASSPIAPSTDTQYF
CDR3 DNA: TGTGCCAGCAGCCCCATCGCGCCTAGCACAGATACGCAGTATTTT

D gene: .
J gene: TRBJ1-3
V gene: TRBV2
clone size: .
CDR3 protein: CASTEAQGMGNTIYF
CDR3 DNA: TGTGCCAGCACCGAAGCCCAGGGGATGGGAAACACCATATATTTT

D gene: .
J gene: TRBJ2-3
V gene: TRBV19
clone size: .
CDR3 protein: CASSKTSTDTQYF
CDR3 DNA: TGTGCCAGTAGTAAGACAAGCACAGATACGCAGTATTTT